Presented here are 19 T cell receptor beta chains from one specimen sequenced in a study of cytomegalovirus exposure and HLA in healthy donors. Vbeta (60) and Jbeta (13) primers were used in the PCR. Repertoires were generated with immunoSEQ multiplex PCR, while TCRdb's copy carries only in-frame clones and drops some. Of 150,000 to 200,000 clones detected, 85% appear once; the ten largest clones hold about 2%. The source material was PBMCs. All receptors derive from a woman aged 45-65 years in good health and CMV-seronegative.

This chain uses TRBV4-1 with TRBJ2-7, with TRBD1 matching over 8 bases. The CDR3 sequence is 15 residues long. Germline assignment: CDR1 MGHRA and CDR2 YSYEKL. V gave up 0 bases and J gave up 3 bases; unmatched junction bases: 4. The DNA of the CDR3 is TGCGCCAGCAGCCAAGATACAGGACAGGGCTACGAGCAGTACTTC. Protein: CASSQDTGQGYEQYF.

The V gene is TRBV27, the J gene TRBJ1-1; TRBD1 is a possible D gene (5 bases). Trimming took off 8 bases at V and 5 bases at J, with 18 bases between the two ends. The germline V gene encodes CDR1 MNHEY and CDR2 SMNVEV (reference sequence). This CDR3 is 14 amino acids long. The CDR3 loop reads CASLPQGHRTEAFF. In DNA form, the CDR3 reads TGTGCCAGCTTACCCCAGGGTCATAGGACTGAAGCTTTCTTT.

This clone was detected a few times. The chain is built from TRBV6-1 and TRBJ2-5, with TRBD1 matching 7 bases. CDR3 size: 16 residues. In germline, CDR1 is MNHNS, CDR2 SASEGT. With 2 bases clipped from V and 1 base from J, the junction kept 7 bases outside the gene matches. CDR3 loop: CASSERGHRGQETQYF. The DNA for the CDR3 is TGTGCCAGCAGTGAAAGGGGCCACAGGGGCCAAGAGACCCAGTACTTC.

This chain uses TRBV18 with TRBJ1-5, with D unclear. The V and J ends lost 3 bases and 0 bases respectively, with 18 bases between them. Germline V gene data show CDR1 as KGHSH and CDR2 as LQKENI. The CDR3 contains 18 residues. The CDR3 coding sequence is TGTGCCAGCTCACCGGAGGTTGGGGTCGTGTATAGCAATCAGCCCCAGCATTTT. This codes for CASSPEVGVVYSNQPQHF.

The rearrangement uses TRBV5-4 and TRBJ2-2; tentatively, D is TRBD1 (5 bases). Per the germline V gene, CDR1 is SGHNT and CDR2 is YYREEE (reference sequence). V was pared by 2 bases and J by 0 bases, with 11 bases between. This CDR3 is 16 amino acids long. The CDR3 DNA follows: TGTGCCAGCAGCTTTCCGAGACAGCCGAACACCGGGGAGCTGTTTTTT. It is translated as CASSFPRQPNTGELFF.

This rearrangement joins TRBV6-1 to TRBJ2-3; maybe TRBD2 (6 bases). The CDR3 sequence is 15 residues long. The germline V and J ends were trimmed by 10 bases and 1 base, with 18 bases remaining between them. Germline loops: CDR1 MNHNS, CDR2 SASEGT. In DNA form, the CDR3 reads TGTGCCATCACCGGGACTCCCCAAGGCACAGATACGCAGTATTTT. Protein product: CAITGTPQGTDTQYF.

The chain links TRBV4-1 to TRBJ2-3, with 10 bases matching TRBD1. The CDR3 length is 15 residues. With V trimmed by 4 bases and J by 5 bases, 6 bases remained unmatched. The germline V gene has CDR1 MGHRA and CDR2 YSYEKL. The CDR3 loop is CASSLQTGGRDTQYF. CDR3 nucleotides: TGCGCCAGCAGCCTACAGACAGGGGGCAGAGATACGCAGTATTTT.

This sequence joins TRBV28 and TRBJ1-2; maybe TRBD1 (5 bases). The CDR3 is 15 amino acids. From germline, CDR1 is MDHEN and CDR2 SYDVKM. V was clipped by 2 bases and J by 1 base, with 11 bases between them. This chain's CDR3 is CASSLAAGGNYGYTF. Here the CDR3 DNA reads TGTGCCAGCAGTTTAGCGGCGGGGGGTAACTATGGCTACACCTTC.

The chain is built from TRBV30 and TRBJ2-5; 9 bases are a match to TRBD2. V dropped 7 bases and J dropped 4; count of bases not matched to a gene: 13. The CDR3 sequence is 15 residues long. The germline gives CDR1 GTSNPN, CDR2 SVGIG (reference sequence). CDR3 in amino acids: CALGIRGRGPETQYF. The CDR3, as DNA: TGTGCCTTGGGGATCCGCGGGAGGGGTCCAGAGACCCAGTACTTC. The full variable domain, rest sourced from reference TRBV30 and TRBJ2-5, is SQTIHQWPATLVQPVGSPLSLECTVEGTSNPNLYWYRQAAGRGLQLLFYSVGIGQISSEVPQNLSASRPQDRQFILSSKKLLLSDSGFYLCALGIRGRGPETQYFGPGTRLLVL.

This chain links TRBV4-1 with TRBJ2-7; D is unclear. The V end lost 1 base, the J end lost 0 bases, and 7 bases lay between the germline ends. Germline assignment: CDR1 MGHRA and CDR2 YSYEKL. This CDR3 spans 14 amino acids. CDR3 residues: CASSQAVSSYEQYF. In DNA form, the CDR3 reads TGCGCCAGCAGCCAAGCGGTGTCCTCCTACGAGCAGTACTTC.

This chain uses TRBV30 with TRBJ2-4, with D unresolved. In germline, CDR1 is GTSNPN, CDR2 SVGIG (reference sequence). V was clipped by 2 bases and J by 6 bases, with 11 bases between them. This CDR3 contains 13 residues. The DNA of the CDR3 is TGTGCCTGGAGTACTGGAGAAGCAAACATTCAGTACTTC. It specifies CAWSTGEANIQYF.

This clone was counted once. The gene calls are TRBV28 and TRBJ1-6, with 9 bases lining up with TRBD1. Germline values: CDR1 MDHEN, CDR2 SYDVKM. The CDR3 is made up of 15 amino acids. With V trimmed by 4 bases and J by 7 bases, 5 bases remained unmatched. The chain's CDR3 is CASSSIGTGNSPLHF. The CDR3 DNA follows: TGTGCCAGCAGTTCGATTGGGACAGGGAATTCACCCCTCCACTTT.

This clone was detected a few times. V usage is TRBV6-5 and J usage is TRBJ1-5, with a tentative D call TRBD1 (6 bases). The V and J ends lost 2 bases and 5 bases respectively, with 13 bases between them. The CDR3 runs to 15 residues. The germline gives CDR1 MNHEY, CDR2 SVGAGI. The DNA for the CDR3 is TGTGCCAGCAGTTACACTACAGGGACCGATCAGCCCCAGCATTTT. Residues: CASSYTTGTDQPQHF.

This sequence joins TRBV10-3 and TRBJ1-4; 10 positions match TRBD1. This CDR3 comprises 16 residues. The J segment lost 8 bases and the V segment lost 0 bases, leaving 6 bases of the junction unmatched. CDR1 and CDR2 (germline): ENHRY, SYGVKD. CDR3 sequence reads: CAISESKGQGGEKLFF. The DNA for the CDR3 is TGTGCCATCAGTGAGTCGAAAGGACAGGGGGGCGAAAAACTGTTTTTT.

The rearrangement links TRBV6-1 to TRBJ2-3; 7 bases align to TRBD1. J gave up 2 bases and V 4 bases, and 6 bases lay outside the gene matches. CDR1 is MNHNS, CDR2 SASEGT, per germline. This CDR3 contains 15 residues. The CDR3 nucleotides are TGTGCCAGCAGTGCCCGGGACAGACCCACAGATACGCAGTATTTT. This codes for CASSARDRPTDTQYF.

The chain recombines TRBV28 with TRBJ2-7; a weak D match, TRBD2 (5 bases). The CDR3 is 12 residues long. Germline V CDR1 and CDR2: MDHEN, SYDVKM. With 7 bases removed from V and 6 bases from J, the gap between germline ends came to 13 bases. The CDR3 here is CASKRLAGEQYF. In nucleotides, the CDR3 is TGTGCCAGCAAGAGGCTAGCAGGCGAGCAGTACTTC.

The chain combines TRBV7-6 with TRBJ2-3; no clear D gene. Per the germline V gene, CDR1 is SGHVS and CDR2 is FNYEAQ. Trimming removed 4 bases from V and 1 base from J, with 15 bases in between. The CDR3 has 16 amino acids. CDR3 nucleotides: TGTGCCAGCAGCTCCCCAGTCTCAGGCCGCACAGATACGCAGTATTTT. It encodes CASSSPVSGRTDTQYF.

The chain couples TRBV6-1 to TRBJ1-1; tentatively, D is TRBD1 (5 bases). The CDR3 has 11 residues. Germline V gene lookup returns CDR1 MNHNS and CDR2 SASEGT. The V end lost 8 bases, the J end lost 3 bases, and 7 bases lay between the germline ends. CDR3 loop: CASQGHTEAFF. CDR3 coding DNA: TGTGCCAGCCAGGGTCACACTGAAGCTTTCTTT.

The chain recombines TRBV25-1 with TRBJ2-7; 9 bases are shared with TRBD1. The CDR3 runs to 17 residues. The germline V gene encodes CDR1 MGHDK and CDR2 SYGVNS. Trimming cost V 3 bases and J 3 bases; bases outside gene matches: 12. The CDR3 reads CASSDPQGTGGVYEQYF. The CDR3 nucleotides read TGTGCCAGCAGTGATCCTCAAGGTACAGGGGGCGTCTACGAGCAGTACTTC.